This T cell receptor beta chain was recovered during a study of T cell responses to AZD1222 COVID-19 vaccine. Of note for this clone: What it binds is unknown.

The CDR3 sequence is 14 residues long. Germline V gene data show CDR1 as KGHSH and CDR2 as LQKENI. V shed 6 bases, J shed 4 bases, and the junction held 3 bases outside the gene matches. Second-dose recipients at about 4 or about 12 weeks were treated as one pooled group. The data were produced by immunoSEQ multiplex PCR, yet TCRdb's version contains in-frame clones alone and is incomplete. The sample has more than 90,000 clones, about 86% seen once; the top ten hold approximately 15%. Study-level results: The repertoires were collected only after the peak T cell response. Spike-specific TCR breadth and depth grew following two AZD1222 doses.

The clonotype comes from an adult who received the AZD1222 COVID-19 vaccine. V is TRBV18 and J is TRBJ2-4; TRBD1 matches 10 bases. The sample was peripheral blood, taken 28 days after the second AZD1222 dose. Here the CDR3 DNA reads TGTGCCAGCTCGCCGGGACAGGGGAAAAACATTCAGTACTTC. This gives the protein CASSPGQGKNIQYF.